Sequencing of this T cell receptor (beta chain) was carried out in a study of blood T cell repertoires in COVID-19. Across the study: The origin of the acute and convalescent COVID-19 samples was the United States, Italy and Spain.

CDR1 and CDR2 from the germline V gene are MNHEY and SVGEGT. The V and J ends lost 0 bases and 4 bases respectively, with 7 bases between them. The CDR3 loop spans 14 amino acids. This table comes from immunoSEQ multiplex PCR, and its TCRdb copy is limited to in-frame clones, with some not included. Found here are 60,000 to 75,000 clones, roughly 90% of them singletons; the top ten hold under 4.5%. Sequencing was performed on peripheral blood. The sequence came from a human donor in a cohort sampled during active COVID-19. The J gene is TRBJ2-1, the V gene TRBV6-2 or TRBV6-3; no clear D gene. The CDR3 here is CASSYSPGYNEQFF. The CDR3 region has the DNA TGTGCCAGCAGTTACTCACCCGGGTACAATGAGCAGTTCTTC.